This TCR beta chain comes out of a study of CD8 T cells in ankylosing spondylitis. General study findings and limits: Disease-linked clones bore a CD8+ phenotype and were relatively rare in peripheral blood. Within ankylosing spondylitis blood, a TCR beta motif made up of fewer than ten highly homologous variants appeared to be characteristic. According to the report, clones linked to the disease were significantly enriched in matched synovial fluid samples taken from ankylosing spondylitis patients. Earlier studies detected some motif variants in reactive arthritis synovial fluid and blood.

As the method for making TCR beta libraries, quantitative 5'-RACE with molecular barcodes was used. TCRdb processed the 5' RACE reads anew with MiXCR; each CDR3 protein has one entry. Of 300,000 to 400,000 distinct CDR3 sequences listed, about 20% were seen once; the top ten hold 16%. Only a few counts were recorded for this clonotype. Its target is unknown. The receptor was isolated from a male donor with ankylosing spondylitis. Specimen: blood, either unsorted or a sorted T cell fraction (not recorded which).

The DNA for the CDR3 is TGTGCCACCTCTTTAAACACCGGGGAGCTGTTTTTT. Translated, it gives CATSLNTGELFF. The J gene is TRBJ2-2, the V gene TRBV24-1; D is ambiguous. Trimming took 9 bases from V and 2 from J, leaving 6 bases between them. The length of the CDR3 is 12 residues. CDR1 is KGHDR, CDR2 SFDVKD, per germline.